The 22 T cell receptor beta chains below all came from one sample that was sequenced in a study of sequential checkpoint blockade in melanoma. The treatment here: randomized to nivolumab then ipilimumab (arm A) or the reverse (arm B). Sequencing used immunoSEQ multiplex PCR; TCRdb keeps in-frame clones, though not all of them. The sample includes around 10,000 clones, around 28% of them seen just once. The specimen was tumor tissue (inferred from file names), collected from a patient given nivolumab and ipilimumab in sequence. These receptors originate from a human donor with melanoma.

There are a few counts of this clone. V usage is TRBV9 and J usage is TRBJ1-3; 7 bases line up with TRBD1. CDR3 length: 14 residues. Germline V CDR1 and CDR2: SGDLS, YYNGEE. J lost 3 bases, V lost 7 bases, and 7 bases had no gene match. For the CDR3, the DNA is TGTGCCAGCTACCCGACAGGGCTTGGAAACACCATATATTTT. Translated, it gives CASYPTGLGNTIYF. The variable domain in full, completed from reference TRBV9 and TRBJ1-3, reads DSGVTQTPKHLITATGQRVTLRCSPRSGDLSVYWYQQSLDQGLQFLIQYYNGEERAKGNILERFSAQQFPDLHSELNLSSLELGDSALYFCASYPTGLGNTIYFGEGSWLTVV.

In this sample, this clone turned up a few times. This chain uses TRBV6-8 with TRBJ2-1; weak D call: TRBD2 (6 bases). The CDR3 covers 16 residues. The germline CDR1 and CDR2 sequences are MNHGY and SAAAGT. Trimming shortened V by 4 bases and J by 7 bases, and 20 bases separated the two germline ends. The CDR3 DNA is TGTGCCAGCAGTTCCCAGCTAGCGTCCTCTGGGAATGAGCAGTTCTTC. It yields the protein CASSSQLASSGNEQFF.

This chain connects TRBV11-3 to TRBJ1-5; TRBD1 is a possible D gene (5 bases). CDR3 length equals 19 residues. The V and J ends lost 2 bases and 0 bases respectively, with 20 bases between them. Germline V gene sequence: CDR1 SGHNT, CDR2 YENEEA. CDR3 DNA: TGTGCCAGCAGCTTATCGACGGTGGGGCAGCTCTATAGCAATCAGCCCCAGCATTTT. It translates to CASSLSTVGQLYSNQPQHF.

This clone was recorded a few times. The gene calls are TRBV6-8 and TRBJ2-1, with TRBD1 matching 7 bases. This CDR3 has 13 residues. V dropped 4 bases and J dropped 12; count of bases not matched to a gene: 9. CDR1 is MNHGY, CDR2 SAAAGT, per germline. CDR3 in amino acids: CASSSSRQGLQFF. CDR3 DNA sequence: TGTGCCAGCAGTTCCTCACGACAGGGCTTGCAGTTCTTC.

V usage is TRBV19 and J usage is TRBJ2-7, with TRBD2 matching 8 bases. The trim removed 3 bases at V and 2 bases at J, leaving 6 bases unmatched. The CDR3 has 15 residues. The V gene's germline CDR1 is LNHDA and CDR2 SQIVND (reference sequence). The CDR3 DNA reads TGTGCCAGTAGTATGGCGCGCGGGGGGCCCTACGAGCAGTACTTC. Translated, it gives CASSMARGGPYEQYF. The full variable domain, its missing parts supplied by reference TRBV19 and TRBJ2-7, is DGGITQSPKYLFRKEGQNVTLSCEQNLNHDAMYWYRQDPGQGLRLIYYSQIVNDFQKGDIAEGYSVSREKKESFPLTVTSAQKNPTAFYLCASSMARGGPYEQYFGPGTRLTVT.

The rearrangement uses TRBV11-3 and TRBJ2-3; 9 bases agree with TRBD1. The J segment lost 5 bases and the V segment lost 5 bases, leaving 5 bases of the junction unmatched. The V gene's germline CDR1 is SGHNT and CDR2 YENEEA. This CDR3 comprises 14 residues. CDR3 nucleotides: TGTGCCAGCAGCCATGGACAGGGGAGAGATACGCAGTATTTT. This translates into CASSHGQGRDTQYF.

This CDR3 reads CASRTGTNYGYTF. The CDR3 region has the DNA TGTGCCAGTCGGACAGGGACTAACTATGGCTACACCTTC. The V gene is TRBV6-8, the J gene TRBJ1-2; TRBD1 agrees at 8 bases. This CDR3 is 13 amino acids long. The V and J ends lost 9 bases and 0 bases, in that order; junction bases with no gene match: 3. Germline-derived CDR1 and CDR2 are MNHGY and SAAAGT.

This clone was recorded at least ten times. The rearrangement joins TRBV11-3 to TRBJ1-1; TRBD1 is a possible D gene (5 bases). This CDR3 contains 15 residues. V was pared by 2 bases and J by 4 bases, with 14 bases between. CDR1 is SGHNT, CDR2 YENEEA, per germline. The CDR3 loop is CASSLSGSLSTEAFF. The CDR3, as DNA: TGTGCCAGCAGCTTATCAGGGTCCTTGAGCACTGAAGCTTTCTTT.

The rearrangement joins TRBV5-1 to TRBJ2-7, with 8 bases matching TRBD1. This CDR3 region has 16 residues. V shed 0 bases, J shed 0 bases, and the junction held 5 bases outside the gene matches. The germline V gene encodes CDR1 SGHRS and CDR2 YFSETQ. The CDR3 region is CASSLGVRGPSYEQYF. The CDR3, as DNA: TGCGCCAGCAGCTTGGGGGTCAGGGGGCCCTCCTACGAGCAGTACTTC.

This clone was counted only a few times. The chain is built from TRBV30 and TRBJ1-1, with D possibly being TRBD1 (6 bases). Germline CDR1 GTSNPN, CDR2 SVGIG (reference sequence). The CDR3 extends over 15 amino acids. Deletions cut 2 bases from V and 0 bases from J, with 13 bases between. The CDR3 nucleotides are TGTGCCTGGAGTTTGAATCCAGGGGTGAACACTGAAGCTTTCTTT. This encodes CAWSLNPGVNTEAFF.

This clone was recorded a few times. The rearrangement joins TRBV30 to TRBJ2-2; tentative D call: TRBD1 (6 bases). There are 14 residues in the CDR3. The germline V and J ends were trimmed by 3 bases and 1 base, with 9 bases remaining between them. Germline loops: CDR1 GTSNPN, CDR2 SVGIG (reference sequence). The CDR3 nucleotides read TGTGCCTGGAGAAAGGGACAGAACACCGGGGAGCTGTTTTTT. Translated, it gives CAWRKGQNTGELFF. The full variable domain, with the rest looked up from reference TRBV30 and TRBJ2-2, is SQTIHQWPATLVQPVGSPLSLECTVEGTSNPNLYWYRQAAGRGLQLLFYSVGIGQISSEVPQNLSASRPQDRQFILSSKKLLLSDSGFYLCAWRKGQNTGELFFGEGSRLTVL.

Only a few counts were recorded for this clone. The chain links TRBV11-3 to TRBJ2-3; 9 positions agree with TRBD2. The CDR3 runs to 19 residues. The trim removed 5 bases at V and 5 bases at J, leaving 20 bases unmatched. Looked up from germline, CDR1 is SGHNT and CDR2 is YENEEA. The CDR3 DNA is TGTGCCAGCAGCCTCCGAGCGGGGCGGGGGGGCAATTCACAAGATACGCAGTATTTT. Translated: CASSLRAGRGGNSQDTQYF.

V usage is TRBV14 and J usage is TRBJ1-1; D is unresolved. The germline V gene has CDR1 SGHDN and CDR2 FVKESK. The CDR3 sequence is 13 residues long. The germline V and J ends were trimmed by 4 bases and 0 bases, with 6 bases remaining between them. CDR3 coding DNA: TGTGCCAGCAGCCGGGCCCTGAACACTGAAGCTTTCTTT. Its translation is CASSRALNTEAFF.

The chain uses TRBV14 and TRBJ2-6, with D perhaps TRBD2 (5 bases). Germline V gives CDR1 SGHDN, CDR2 FVKESK. The length of the CDR3 is 15 residues. V lost 4 bases to trimming and J lost 4 bases, with 11 bases between them. The CDR3 sequence: CASSLRGAGANVLTF. The CDR3 DNA follows: TGTGCCAGCAGCCTCCGGGGTGCGGGGGCCAACGTCCTGACTTTC.

The chain recombines TRBV11-3 with TRBJ2-4; D may be TRBD1 or TRBD2 (5 bases each). Trimming shortened V by 5 bases and J by 8 bases, and 16 bases separated the two germline ends. This CDR3 has 14 amino acids. Germline CDR1 SGHNT, CDR2 YENEEA. The CDR3, as DNA: TGTGCCAGCAGCCATATCATGGGGGATGACATTCAGTACTTC. This gives the protein CASSHIMGDDIQYF.

The J gene is TRBJ1-5, the V gene TRBV11-3; D gene unclear. V lost 1 base and J 4 bases, leaving 8 bases between the germline ends. The CDR3 contains 14 residues. CDR1 and CDR2 from the germline V gene are SGHNT and YENEEA. CDR3 amino acids: CASSLGGRNQPQHF. DNA of the CDR3: TGTGCCAGCAGCTTAGGGGGTAGGAATCAGCCCCAGCATTTT.

The chain joins TRBV11-3 to TRBJ1-1; D uncertain. The CDR3 loop spans 15 amino acids. V shed 0 bases and J shed 0 bases, with 8 bases lying between them. Germline CDR1 and CDR2: SGHNT and YENEEA. CDR3 loop: CASSLEHSMNTEAFF. CDR3 nucleotide sequence: TGTGCCAGCAGCTTAGAACACAGCATGAACACTGAAGCTTTCTTT.

This chain links TRBV19 with TRBJ1-3, with D unresolved. The CDR3 sequence is 14 residues long. CDR1 and CDR2 from the germline V gene are LNHDA and SQIVND (reference sequence). V was shortened by 6 bases and J by 0 bases, with 9 bases between the two germline ends. CDR3 bases: TGTGCCAGTAGCACCGGGAGCTCTGGAAACACCATATATTTT. Its protein is CASSTGSSGNTIYF. The whole variable domain, remainder taken from reference TRBV19 and TRBJ1-3, is DGGITQSPKYLFRKEGQNVTLSCEQNLNHDAMYWYRQDPGQGLRLIYYSQIVNDFQKGDIAEGYSVSREKKESFPLTVTSAQKNPTAFYLCASSTGSSGNTIYFGEGSWLTVV.

This clone was seen at least ten times. V gene TRBV11-3 combines with J gene TRBJ1-2; perhaps TRBD1 as D (5 bases). CDR1 is SGHNT and CDR2 is YENEEA in the germline V gene. The CDR3 is 15 residues long. Trimming stripped 5 bases from V and 0 bases from J, with 13 bases between. The CDR3 coding sequence is TGTGCCAGCAGCACGGGGCAGGGTACTAACTATGGCTACACCTTC. It is translated as CASSTGQGTNYGYTF.

This clone showed up just a few times. This chain uses TRBV23-1 with TRBJ1-1; 7 bases match TRBD1. TRBV23-1 carries the ORF label, with uncertain function. CDR3 length: 13 residues. The junction had 7 bases not matched to a gene; V was cut back by 5 bases and J by 7 bases. As DNA, the CDR3 is TGCGCCAGCAGTTCAAAGACAGGGAATGAAGCTTTCTTT. This translates into CASSSKTGNEAFF.

This clone turned up a few times. The V and J genes are TRBV18 and TRBJ1-1, with 9 bases identical to TRBD1. This CDR3 comprises 13 residues. The V and J ends lost 6 bases and 3 bases, in that order; junction bases with no gene match: 2. CDR1 and CDR2 from the germline V gene are KGHSH and LQKENI. CDR3 amino acids: CASSGQGDTEAFF. Here the CDR3 DNA reads TGTGCCAGCTCGGGACAGGGAGACACTGAAGCTTTCTTT.

This clone has just a few counts. The chain uses TRBV6-7 and TRBJ2-3; TRBD2 agrees at 15 bases. TRBV6-7 is an ORF, and what it does is uncertain. CDR3 length: 18 residues. J was trimmed by 0 bases and V by 9 bases; bases with no gene match: 10. As DNA, the CDR3 is TGTGCCAGTAGGGCAGGGACTAGCGGGGGGTTGAGCACAGATACGCAGTATTTT. Residues: CASRAGTSGGLSTDTQYF.